This T cell receptor (beta chain) was profiled in a study of T cells in localized non-small cell lung cancer. The CDR3 totals 18 residues. Trimming at V came to 0 bases and at J to 7 bases, leaving 16 bases not matched to a gene. CDR1 is MGHRA, CDR2 YSYEKL, per germline. Sequenced by immunoSEQ multiplex PCR; TCRdb stores in-frame clones only, minus some. The sample carries about 31,000 clones, 70% to 90% recorded once. This chain links TRBV4-1 with TRBJ2-7; TRBD2 matches at 9 bases. The origin of this receptor is a woman aged 40 to 75 with stage I lung adenocarcinoma. The specimen comprised peripheral blood, sampled before any cancer treatment. CDR3 residues: CASSQDPRAGGPFEEQYF. CDR3 sequence (DNA): TGCGCCAGCAGCCAAGACCCTAGGGCGGGAGGGCCTTTTGAAGAGCAGTACTTC.